Listed below are T cell receptor beta chains from one sample, sequenced in a study of T cells after yellow fever vaccination. TCRdb called the 5' RACE reads again in MiXCR, with one record for every CDR3 protein. The sample includes 300,000 or so distinct CDR3 sequences, around 7.3% seen only once; the top ten take about 18%. The sample here was PBMCs, taken about 41 days after the first yellow fever vaccination. These receptors originate from a man between 18 and 35 years old who received the YFV17D yellow fever vaccine. The CDR3 runs from the conserved cysteine through the conserved F or W. The D gene is left open where the match is weak. Clone size is shown for a subset of rows, as once, few, many or a class of expanded clone.

j_gene,d_gene,v_gene,abundance,len,CDR3nt,CDR3aa
TRBJ2-5,TRBD2,TRBV20-1,.,16,TGCTGTGCTAGAGATCGAGGCGGGGGGAGAAGAGAGACCCAGTACTTC,CCARDRGGGRRETQYF
TRBJ2-7,.,TRBV12-3/TRBV12-4,.,13,TGTGCCAGCAGGCGATGGGTTCAGGGTGGGCAGTACTTC,CASRRWVQGGQYF
TRBJ1-2,TRBD1,TRBV6-2/TRBV6-3,few,16,TGTGCCAGCAGTTACACCAAACAGGGGTTCAACTATGGCTACACCTTC,CASSYTKQGFNYGYTF
TRBJ2-1,.,TRBV5-6,few,14,TGTGCCAGCAGCTGGGGGGGGCTAGGAGTTGAGCAGTTCTTC,CASSWGGLGVEQFF
TRBJ2-5,.,TRBV5-1,many,14,TGCGCCAGCAGCCTGCAAGACCCCCAAGAGACCCAGTACTTC,CASSLQDPQETQYF
TRBJ2-3,.,TRBV18,.,12,TGTGCCAGCTCCACACGTCTGGATACGCAGTATTTT,CASSTRLDTQYF
TRBJ2-1,TRBD2,TRBV19,few,14,TGTGCCACCGTCCTGTCCGGGGGGGCCGGTGAGCAGTTCTTC,CATVLSGGAGEQFF
TRBJ2-1,.,TRBV7-3,many,12,TGTGCCAGCAGCTTAACGGAAGGGGAGCAGTTCTTC,CASSLTEGEQFF
TRBJ2-4,TRBD1,TRBV6-5,.,17,TGTGCCAGCAGTTACCGGGGACAGGGGGCGTCCAAAAACATTCAGTACTTC,CASSYRGQGASKNIQYF
TRBJ2-2,.,TRBV6-1,few,13,TGTGCCAGCAGGAGGGGCGAAGCCGGGGAGCTGTTTTTT,CASRRGEAGELFF
TRBJ1-1,.,TRBV9,.,14,TGTGCCAGCAGCGTAGAACCAGGGGCCCAGTCAGCTTTCTTT,CASSVEPGAQSAFF
TRBJ2-5,.,TRBV3-1,few,17,TGTGCCAGCAGCTTCCGGACCCGTTCGATATCCAGGGAGACCCAGTACTTC,CASSFRTRSISRETQYF
TRBJ1-5,.,TRBV6-1,few,15,TGTGCCAGCGAACCTCAGCCGGCCGGGCGCCGGCCCCAGCATTTT,CASEPQPAGRRPQHF
TRBJ2-3,.,TRBV5-1,many,12,TGCGCCAGCAGCTTGGGGCAGGAAAACAAGTATTTT,CASSLGQENKYF
TRBJ1-3,.,TRBV4-3,.,16,TGCGCCAGCAGCCAAGTAGACGGCCGGGCTGGAAACACCATATATTTT,CASSQVDGRAGNTIYF
TRBJ2-3,.,TRBV5-1,.,14,TGCGCCAGCAGCTCACAGGGAAGCACAGATACGCAGTATTTT,CASSSQGSTDTQYF
TRBJ2-1,.,TRBV7-3,many,15,TGTGCCAGCAGCCCCCAAGGGGTCGCAAACAATGAGCAGTTCTTC,CASSPQGVANNEQFF
TRBJ2-1,.,TRBV12-3/TRBV12-4,many,16,TGTGCCAGCAGTTTGTCTCCTAGGGGCTCCTACAATGAGCAGTTCTTC,CASSLSPRGSYNEQFF
TRBJ1-2,.,TRBV6-4,.,10,TGTGCCAGCAGTGACTCGAACACTTTCTTC,CASSDSNTFF
TRBJ2-5,.,TRBV7-2,.,17,TGTGCCAGCAGCCCAGGGGTCAGGGGATGGCGACAAGAGACCCAGTACTTC,CASSPGVRGWRQETQYF
TRBJ2-5,.,TRBV5-1,few,14,TGCGCCAGCAGCTTGGAAACTAGCCAGGGGACCCAGTACTTC,CASSLETSQGTQYF
TRBJ1-2,.,TRBV7-2,few,15,TGTGCCAGCAGCTTAGCGAGTGGTGTCAACTATGGCTACACCTTC,CASSLASGVNYGYTF
TRBJ1-5,TRBD1,TRBV7-9,.,16,TGTGCCAGCAGCTCCTACGGCAGGGACAGCCGTCAGCCCCAGCATTTT,CASSSYGRDSRQPQHF
TRBJ2-3,TRBD1,TRBV7-2,.,15,TGTGCCAGCAGCTTACTCAGGGGGCGTTGGTATACGCAGTATTTT,CASSLLRGRWYTQYF
TRBJ2-5,TRBD2,TRBV6-1,few,16,TGTGCCAGCAGTGGGGGACTAGCGGGGGGAGGAGAGACCCAGTACTTC,CASSGGLAGGGETQYF
TRBJ2-3,TRBD2,TRBV7-9,few,15,TGTGCCAGCAGCCGTGGGCGGGGGACCACAGATACGCAGTATTTT,CASSRGRGTTDTQYF
TRBJ2-1,.,TRBV20-1,few,14,TGCAGTGCCGGCCATCCCAATGAATACAATGAGCAGTTCTTC,CSAGHPNEYNEQFF
TRBJ1-2,.,TRBV12-3/TRBV12-4,many,12,TGTGCCAGCAGTTTGAGGGACTATGGCTACACCTTC,CASSLRDYGYTF
TRBJ1-6,.,TRBV12-3/TRBV12-4,few,11,TGTGCCAGCAGTTGGGGGGAAACCCTCCACTTT,CASSWGETLHF
TRBJ2-2,TRBD2,TRBV7-2,few,13,TGTGCCAGCAATCTAGCGGGGGGGCGGGAGCTGTTTTTT,CASNLAGGRELFF
TRBJ1-4,.,TRBV3-1,.,14,TGTGCCAGCAGCTCCCGTGGAGGCGATGAAAAACTGTTTTTT,CASSSRGGDEKLFF
TRBJ2-5,.,TRBV5-1,.,14,TGCGCCAGCAGCGCGGGACAGCCCCAAGAGACCCAGTACTTC,CASSAGQPQETQYF
TRBJ1-5,TRBD1,TRBV20-1,.,14,TGCAGTGCTAGGCAGGGGGCAGGCAATCAGCCCCAGCATTTT,CSARQGAGNQPQHF
TRBJ1-1,.,TRBV30,few,16,TGTGCCTGGAAACCCCCTCCTTGGGGCTCAGACACTGAAGCTTTCTTT,CAWKPPPWGSDTEAFF
TRBJ2-5,.,TRBV5-1,few,13,TGCGCCAGCAGCATGACAGGCCAAGAGACCCAGTACTTC,CASSMTGQETQYF
TRBJ2-3,.,TRBV18,few,12,TGTGCCAGCTCAGGACCCATGTATACGCAGTATTTT,CASSGPMYTQYF
TRBJ2-1,.,TRBV6-2/TRBV6-3,.,15,TGTGCCAGCAGTCGAGCGGGCAAGTCCTACAATGAGCAGTTCTTC,CASSRAGKSYNEQFF
TRBJ2-2,TRBD2,TRBV5-1,few,19,TGCGCCAGCAGCTCCACCTCGGGACTAGCGGGGGGGCCTCCCGGGGAGCTGTTTTTT,CASSSTSGLAGGPPGELFF
TRBJ2-6,.,TRBV7-2,many,16,TGTGCCAGCAGCTTAGGACATTTCTCTGGGGCCAACGTCCTGACTTTC,CASSLGHFSGANVLTF
TRBJ2-6,.,TRBV7-6,.,15,TGTGCCAGCAGCTTAGATGGGGTTGGGGCCAACGTCCTGACTTTC,CASSLDGVGANVLTF
TRBJ2-1,.,TRBV19,many,15,TGTGCCAGTAGTATTGAGGGGGGCGCCTACAATGAGCAGTTCTTC,CASSIEGGAYNEQFF
TRBJ1-4,.,TRBV4-1,few,11,TGCGCCAGCAGCGAGGGAGGAAAACTGTTTTTT,CASSEGGKLFF
TRBJ2-1,.,TRBV19,few,14,TGTGCCACCGACGTAGGGCCCCTAGGCAATGAGCAGTTCTTC,CATDVGPLGNEQFF
TRBJ1-1,.,TRBV19,few,14,TGTGCCAGTAGACACGACACAGAGAACACTGAAGCTTTCTTT,CASRHDTENTEAFF
TRBJ2-3,.,TRBV6-1,.,13,TGTGCCAGCAGTGAGATGTGGGGAGATACGCAGTATTTT,CASSEMWGDTQYF
TRBJ1-2,.,TRBV7-2,.,12,TGTGCCAGCAGCCAACAGGGACGTGGCTACACCTTC,CASSQQGRGYTF
TRBJ2-2,.,TRBV6-5,few,15,TGTGCCAGCAGTTACGGGCAGGGGAACACCGGGGAGCTGTTTTTT,CASSYGQGNTGELFF
TRBJ2-3,.,TRBV12-5,.,12,TGTGCTAGTGTCCGGGGCACAGATACGCAGTATTTT,CASVRGTDTQYF